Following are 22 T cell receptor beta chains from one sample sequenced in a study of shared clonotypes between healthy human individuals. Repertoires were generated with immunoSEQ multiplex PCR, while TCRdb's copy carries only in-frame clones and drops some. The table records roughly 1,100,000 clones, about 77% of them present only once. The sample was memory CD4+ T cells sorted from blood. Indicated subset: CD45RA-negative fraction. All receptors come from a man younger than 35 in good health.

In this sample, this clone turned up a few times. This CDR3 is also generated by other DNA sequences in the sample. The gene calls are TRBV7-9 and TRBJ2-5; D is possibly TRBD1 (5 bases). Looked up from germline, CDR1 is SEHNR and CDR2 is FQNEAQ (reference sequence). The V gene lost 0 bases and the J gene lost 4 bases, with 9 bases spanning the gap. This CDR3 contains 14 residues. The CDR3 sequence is CASSLAGLGETQYF. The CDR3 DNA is TGTGCCAGCAGCTTAGCGGGGCTGGGAGAGACCCAGTACTTC.

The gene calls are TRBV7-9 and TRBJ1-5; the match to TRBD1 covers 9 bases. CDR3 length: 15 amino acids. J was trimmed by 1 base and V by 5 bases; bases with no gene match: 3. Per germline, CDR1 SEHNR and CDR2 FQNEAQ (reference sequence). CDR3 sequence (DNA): TGTGCCAGCAGCAAGACAGGGGGGAGCAATCAGCCCCAGCATTTT. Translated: CASSKTGGSNQPQHF.

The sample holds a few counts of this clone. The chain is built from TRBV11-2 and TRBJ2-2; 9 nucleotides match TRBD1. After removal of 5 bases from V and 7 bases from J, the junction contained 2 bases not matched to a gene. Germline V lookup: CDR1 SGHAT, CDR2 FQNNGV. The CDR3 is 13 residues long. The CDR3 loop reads CASSRTGVGELFF. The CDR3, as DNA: TGTGCCAGCAGCCGGACAGGGGTCGGGGAGCTGTTTTTT.

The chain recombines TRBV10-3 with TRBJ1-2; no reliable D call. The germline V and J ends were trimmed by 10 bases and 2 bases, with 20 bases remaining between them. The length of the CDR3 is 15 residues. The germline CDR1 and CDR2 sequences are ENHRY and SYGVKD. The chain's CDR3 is CATSPREVGNYGYTF. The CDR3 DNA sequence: TGTGCCACCTCGCCTAGGGAAGTGGGCAACTATGGCTACACCTTC.

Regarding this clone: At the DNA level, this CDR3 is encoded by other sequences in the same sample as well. DNA of the CDR3: TGTGCCAGTAGTATATCGGACTCCTCCTACGAGCAGTACTTC. Its translation is CASSISDSSYEQYF. This rearrangement joins TRBV19 to TRBJ2-7; possible D gene TRBD2, 5 bases. Germline lookup yields CDR1 LNHDA and CDR2 SQIVND (reference sequence). V lost 2 bases and J lost 0, with 8 bases in between. The CDR3 contains 14 residues.

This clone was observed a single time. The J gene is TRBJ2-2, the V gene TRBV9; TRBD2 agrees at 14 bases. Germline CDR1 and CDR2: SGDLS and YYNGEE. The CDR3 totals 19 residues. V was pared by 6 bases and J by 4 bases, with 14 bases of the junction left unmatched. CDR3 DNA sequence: TGTGCCAGCATCCATTCGGGACTAGCGGGAGCAAGAGGCACCGGGGAGCTGTTTTTT. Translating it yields CASIHSGLAGARGTGELFF.

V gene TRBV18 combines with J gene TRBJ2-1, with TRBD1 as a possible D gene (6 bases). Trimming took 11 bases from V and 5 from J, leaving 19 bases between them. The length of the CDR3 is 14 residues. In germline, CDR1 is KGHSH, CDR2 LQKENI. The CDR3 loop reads CAARRRQDDNEQFF. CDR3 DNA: TGTGCCGCCCGCCGTAGACAGGATGACAATGAGCAGTTCTTC.

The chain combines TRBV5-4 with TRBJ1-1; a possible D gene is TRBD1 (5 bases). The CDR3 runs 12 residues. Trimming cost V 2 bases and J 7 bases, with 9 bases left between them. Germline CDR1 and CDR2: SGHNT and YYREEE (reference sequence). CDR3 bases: TGTGCCAGCAGCTTAGAGGGGAATGAAGCTTTCTTT. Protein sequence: CASSLEGNEAFF.

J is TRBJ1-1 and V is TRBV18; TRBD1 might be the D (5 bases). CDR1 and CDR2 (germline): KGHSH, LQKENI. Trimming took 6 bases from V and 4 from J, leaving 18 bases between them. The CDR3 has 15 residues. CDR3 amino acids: CASSGTQGGATEAFF. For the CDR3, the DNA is TGTGCCAGCTCCGGAACCCAGGGAGGCGCCACTGAAGCTTTCTTT.

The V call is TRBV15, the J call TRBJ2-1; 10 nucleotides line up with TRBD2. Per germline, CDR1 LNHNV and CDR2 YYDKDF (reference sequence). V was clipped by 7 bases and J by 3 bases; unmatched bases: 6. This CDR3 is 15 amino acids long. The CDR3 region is CATTSGTSVYNEQFF. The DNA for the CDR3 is TGTGCCACCACCTCTGGGACTAGCGTCTACAATGAGCAGTTCTTC. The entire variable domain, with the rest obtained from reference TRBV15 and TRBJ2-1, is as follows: DAMVIQNPRYQVTQFGKPVTLSCSQTLNHNVMYWYQQKSSQAPKLLFHYYDKDFNNEADTPDNFQSRRPNTSFCFLDIRSPGLGDTAMYLCATTSGTSVYNEQFFGPGTRLTVL.

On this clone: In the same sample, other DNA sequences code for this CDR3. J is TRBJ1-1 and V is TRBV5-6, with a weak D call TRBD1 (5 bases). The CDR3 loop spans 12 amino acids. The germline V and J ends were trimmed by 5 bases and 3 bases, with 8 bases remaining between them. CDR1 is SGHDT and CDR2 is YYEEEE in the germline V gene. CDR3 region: CASSWGYTEAFF. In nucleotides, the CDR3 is TGTGCCAGCAGTTGGGGGTACACTGAAGCTTTCTTT.

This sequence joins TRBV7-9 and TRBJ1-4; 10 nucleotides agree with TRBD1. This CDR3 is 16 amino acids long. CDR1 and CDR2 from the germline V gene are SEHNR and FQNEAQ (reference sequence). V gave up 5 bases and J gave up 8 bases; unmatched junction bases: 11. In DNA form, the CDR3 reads TGTGCCAGCAGCAAAGCGGGGGACAGGGGTTGGGAAAAACTGTTTTTT. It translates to CASSKAGDRGWEKLFF.

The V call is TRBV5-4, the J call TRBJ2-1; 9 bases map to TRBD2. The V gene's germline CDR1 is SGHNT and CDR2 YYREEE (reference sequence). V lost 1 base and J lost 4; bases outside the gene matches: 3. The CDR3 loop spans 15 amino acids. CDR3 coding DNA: TGTGCCAGCAGCTTGAGCAGCGGGAGGTACAATGAGCAGTTCTTC. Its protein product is CASSLSSGRYNEQFF.

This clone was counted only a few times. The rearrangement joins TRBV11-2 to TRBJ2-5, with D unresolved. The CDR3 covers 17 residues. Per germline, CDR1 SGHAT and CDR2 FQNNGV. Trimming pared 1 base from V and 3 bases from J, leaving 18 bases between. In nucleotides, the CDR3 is TGTGCCAGCAGCTTAGGAATTCGGGCAGCCGGAGAAGAGACCCAGTACTTC. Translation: CASSLGIRAAGEETQYF.

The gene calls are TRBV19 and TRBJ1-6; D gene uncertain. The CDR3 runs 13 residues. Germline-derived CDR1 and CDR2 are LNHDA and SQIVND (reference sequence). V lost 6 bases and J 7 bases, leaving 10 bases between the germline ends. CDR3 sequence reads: CASRAKENSPLHF. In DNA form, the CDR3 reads TGTGCCAGTAGAGCAAAGGAGAATTCACCCCTCCACTTT.

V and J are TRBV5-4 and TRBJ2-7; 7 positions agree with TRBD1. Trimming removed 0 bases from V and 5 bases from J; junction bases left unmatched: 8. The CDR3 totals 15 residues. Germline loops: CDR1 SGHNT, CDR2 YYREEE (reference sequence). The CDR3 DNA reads TGTGCCAGCAGCTTGGACAGGGGAAGGATCGACGAGCAGTACTTC. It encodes CASSLDRGRIDEQYF.

In DNA, the CDR3 is TGTGCCAGCAGCTTAGGTGCTAGCGGGGCCATCGAGCAGTACTTC. Translated, it gives CASSLGASGAIEQYF. This chain connects TRBV7-6 to TRBJ2-7; 9 positions match TRBD2. The CDR3 totals 15 residues. The V and J ends lost 1 base and 6 bases, in that order; junction bases with no gene match: 7. The V gene's germline CDR1 is SGHVS and CDR2 FNYEAQ.

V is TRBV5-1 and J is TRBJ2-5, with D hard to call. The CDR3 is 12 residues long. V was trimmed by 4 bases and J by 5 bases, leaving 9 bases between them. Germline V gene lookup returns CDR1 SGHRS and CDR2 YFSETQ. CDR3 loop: CASSIRLETQYF. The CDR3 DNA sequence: TGCGCCAGCAGCATCCGCTTGGAGACCCAGTACTTC.

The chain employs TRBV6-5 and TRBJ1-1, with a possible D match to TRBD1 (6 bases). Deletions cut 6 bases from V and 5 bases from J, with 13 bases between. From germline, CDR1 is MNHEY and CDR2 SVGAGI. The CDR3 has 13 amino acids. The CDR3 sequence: CASSPGGQTEAFF. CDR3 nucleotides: TGTGCCAGCAGCCCTGGGGGGCAGACTGAAGCTTTCTTT.

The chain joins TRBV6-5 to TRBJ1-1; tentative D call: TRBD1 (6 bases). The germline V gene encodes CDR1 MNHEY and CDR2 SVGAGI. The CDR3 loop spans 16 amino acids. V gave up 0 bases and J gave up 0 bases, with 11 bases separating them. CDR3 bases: TGTGCCAGCAGTTACTCGGCAGGGGTCATGAACACTGAAGCTTTCTTT. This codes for CASSYSAGVMNTEAFF.

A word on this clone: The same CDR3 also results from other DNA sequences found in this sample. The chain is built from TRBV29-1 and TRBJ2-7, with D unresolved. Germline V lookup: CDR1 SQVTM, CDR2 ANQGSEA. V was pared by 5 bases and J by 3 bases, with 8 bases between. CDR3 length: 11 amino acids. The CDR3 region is CSVRLSYEQYF. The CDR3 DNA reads TGCAGCGTTCGACTTAGCTACGAGCAGTACTTC.

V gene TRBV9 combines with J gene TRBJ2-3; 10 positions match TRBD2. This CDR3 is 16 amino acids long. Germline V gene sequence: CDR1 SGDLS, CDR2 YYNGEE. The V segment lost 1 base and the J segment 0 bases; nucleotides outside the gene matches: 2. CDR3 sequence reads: CASSVTSGISTDTQYF. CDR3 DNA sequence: TGTGCCAGCAGCGTAACTAGCGGGATAAGCACAGATACGCAGTATTTT. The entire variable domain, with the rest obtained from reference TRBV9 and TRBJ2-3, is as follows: DSGVTQTPKHLITATGQRVTLRCSPRSGDLSVYWYQQSLDQGLQFLIQYYNGEERAKGNILERFSAQQFPDLHSELNLSSLELGDSALYFCASSVTSGISTDTQYFGPGTRLTVL.